This entry concerns a single T cell receptor (beta chain). The record originates from a study of blood T cell repertoires in COVID-19. About the research overall: PBMCs, B-cell-depleted T cells, or T cells were the source of the cDNA or gDNA that made up the material.

Sequencing was performed with immunoSEQ multiplex PCR; in TCRdb, only in-frame clones are kept and a portion is missing. Here the sample spans about 300,000 clones, about nine tenths being singletons. Cohort assignment relied on participant-reported clinical history. The recovered donors of Cohort 3 showed two negative PCRs, clearance, or symptom resolution. CDR1 and CDR2 (germline): SEHNR, FQNEAQ (reference sequence). The CDR3 sequence is 13 residues long. V trimming: 5 bases; J trimming: 3 bases; junction bases outside the gene matches: 3. The chain employs TRBV7-9 and TRBJ2-5; 7 bases map to TRBD1. The sequence was obtained from a man younger than 40 who had recovered from COVID-19. The specimen was PBMCs or T cells enriched from blood (not recorded which). CDR3 in amino acids: CASSHGTEETQYF. CDR3 DNA: TGTGCCAGCAGCCATGGGACAGAAGAGACCCAGTACTTC.